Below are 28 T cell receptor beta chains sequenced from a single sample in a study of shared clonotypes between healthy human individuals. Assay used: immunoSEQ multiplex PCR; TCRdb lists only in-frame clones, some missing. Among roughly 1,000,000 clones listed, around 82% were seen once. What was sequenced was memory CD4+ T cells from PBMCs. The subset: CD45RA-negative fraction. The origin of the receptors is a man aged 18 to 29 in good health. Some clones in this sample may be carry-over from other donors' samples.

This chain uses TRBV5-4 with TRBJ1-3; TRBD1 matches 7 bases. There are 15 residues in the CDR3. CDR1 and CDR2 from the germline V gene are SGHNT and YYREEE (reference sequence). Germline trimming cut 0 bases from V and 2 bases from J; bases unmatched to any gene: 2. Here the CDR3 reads CASSLGDRAGNTIYF. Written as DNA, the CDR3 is TGTGCCAGCAGCTTGGGCGACAGGGCTGGAAACACCATATATTTT.

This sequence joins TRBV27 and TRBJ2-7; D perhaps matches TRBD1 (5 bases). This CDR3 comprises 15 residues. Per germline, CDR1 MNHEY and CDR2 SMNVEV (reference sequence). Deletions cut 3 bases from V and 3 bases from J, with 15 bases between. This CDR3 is CASSFVIGRVYEQYF. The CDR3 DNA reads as TGTGCCAGCAGTTTTGTTATCGGCAGGGTCTACGAGCAGTACTTC.

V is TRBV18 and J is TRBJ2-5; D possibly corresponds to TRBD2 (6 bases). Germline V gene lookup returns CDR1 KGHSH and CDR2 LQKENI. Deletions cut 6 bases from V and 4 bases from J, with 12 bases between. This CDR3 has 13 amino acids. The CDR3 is CASSAGLGETQYF. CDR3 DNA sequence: TGTGCCAGCTCGGCGGGACTTGGAGAGACCCAGTACTTC.

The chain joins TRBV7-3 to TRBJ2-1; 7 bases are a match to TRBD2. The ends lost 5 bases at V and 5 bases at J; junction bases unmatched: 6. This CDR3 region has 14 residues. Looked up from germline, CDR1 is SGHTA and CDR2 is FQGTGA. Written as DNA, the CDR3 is TGTGCCAGCAGCCCCTCGGGGACTAACAATGAGCAGTTCTTC. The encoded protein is CASSPSGTNNEQFF.

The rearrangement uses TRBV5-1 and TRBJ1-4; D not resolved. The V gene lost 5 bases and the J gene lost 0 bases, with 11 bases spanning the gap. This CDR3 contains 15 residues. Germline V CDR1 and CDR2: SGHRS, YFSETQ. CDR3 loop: CASRFVGPTNEKLFF. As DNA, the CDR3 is TGCGCCAGCAGATTCGTCGGTCCAACTAATGAAAAACTGTTTTTT.

In DNA, the CDR3 is TGCGCCAGCAGCTTGGGGGCTAGCGGGAGAACAGAGCAGTACTTC. Translating it yields CASSLGASGRTEQYF. The chain couples TRBV5-1 to TRBJ2-7; the match to TRBD2 covers 10 bases. The CDR3 has 15 residues. Germline trimming cut 0 bases from V and 7 bases from J; bases unmatched to any gene: 7. The germline V gene has CDR1 SGHRS and CDR2 YFSETQ.

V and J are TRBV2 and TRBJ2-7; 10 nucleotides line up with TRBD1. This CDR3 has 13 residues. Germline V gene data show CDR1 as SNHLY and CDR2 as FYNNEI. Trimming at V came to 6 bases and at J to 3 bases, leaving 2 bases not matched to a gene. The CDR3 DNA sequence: TGTGCCAGCAGCCGGGACAGGGGCTACGAGCAGTACTTC. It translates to CASSRDRGYEQYF.

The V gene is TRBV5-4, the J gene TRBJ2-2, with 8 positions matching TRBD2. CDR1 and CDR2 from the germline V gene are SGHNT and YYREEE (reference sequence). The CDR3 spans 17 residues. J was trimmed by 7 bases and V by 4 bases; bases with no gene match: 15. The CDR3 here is CASSPATAGGYRGELFF. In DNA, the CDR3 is TGTGCCAGCAGCCCCGCGACGGCGGGAGGCTACCGCGGGGAGCTGTTTTTT.

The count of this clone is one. The chain's CDR3 is CASSGQREDQETQYF. DNA for the CDR3: TGTGCCAGCAGTGGCCAGCGGGAGGACCAAGAGACCCAGTACTTC. V is TRBV6-6 and J is TRBJ2-5, with TRBD2 identical over 9 bases. The CDR3 is made up of 15 amino acids. Germline trimming cut 5 bases from V and 0 bases from J; bases unmatched to any gene: 4. Germline CDR1 is MNHNY and CDR2 is SVGAGI (reference sequence).

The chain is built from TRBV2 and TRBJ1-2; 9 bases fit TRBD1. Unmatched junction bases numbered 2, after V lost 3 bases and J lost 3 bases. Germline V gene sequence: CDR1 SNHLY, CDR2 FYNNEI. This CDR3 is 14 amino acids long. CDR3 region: CASSDDRGDYGYTF. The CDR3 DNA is TGTGCCAGCAGTGACGACAGGGGGGACTATGGCTACACCTTC.

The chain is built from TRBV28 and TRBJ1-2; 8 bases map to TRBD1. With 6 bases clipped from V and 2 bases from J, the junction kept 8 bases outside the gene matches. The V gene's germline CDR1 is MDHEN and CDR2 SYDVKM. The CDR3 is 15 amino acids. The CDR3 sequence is CASRGTGGDNYGYTF. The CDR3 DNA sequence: TGTGCCAGCAGGGGAACAGGGGGAGACAACTATGGCTACACCTTC.

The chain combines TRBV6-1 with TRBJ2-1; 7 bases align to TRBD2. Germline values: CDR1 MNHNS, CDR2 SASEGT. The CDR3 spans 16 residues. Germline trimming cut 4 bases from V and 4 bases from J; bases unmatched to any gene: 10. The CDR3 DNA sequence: TGTGCCAGCAGTGGCCGGGGAGGGGCTGGTTACAATGAGCAGTTCTTC. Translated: CASSGRGGAGYNEQFF.

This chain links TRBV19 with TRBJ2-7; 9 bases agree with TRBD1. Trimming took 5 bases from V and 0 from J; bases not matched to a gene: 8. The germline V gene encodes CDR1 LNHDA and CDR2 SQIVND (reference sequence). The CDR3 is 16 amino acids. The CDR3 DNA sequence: TGTGCCAGTAGTCCAGAAACAGGGGGCCTCTCCTACGAGCAGTACTTC. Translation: CASSPETGGLSYEQYF.

The CDR3 sequence is CASSQRGSGSRSYNEQFF. Here the CDR3 DNA reads TGTGCCAGCAGCCAGCGAGGCAGCGGGAGCCGCTCCTACAATGAGCAGTTCTTC. The V and J genes are TRBV14 and TRBJ2-1, with 8 bases lining up with TRBD2. Losses at the gene ends were 3 bases for V and 0 bases for J; bases not matched to a gene: 10. This CDR3 is built from 18 residues. Per the germline V gene, CDR1 is SGHDN and CDR2 is FVKESK.

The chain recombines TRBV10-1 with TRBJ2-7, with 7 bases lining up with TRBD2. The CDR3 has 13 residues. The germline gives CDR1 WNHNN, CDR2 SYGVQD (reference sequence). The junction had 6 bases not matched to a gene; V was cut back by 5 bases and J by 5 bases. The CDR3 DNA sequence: TGCGCCAGCAGTCCAATTGGGAGGGACGAGCAGTACTTC. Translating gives CASSPIGRDEQYF.

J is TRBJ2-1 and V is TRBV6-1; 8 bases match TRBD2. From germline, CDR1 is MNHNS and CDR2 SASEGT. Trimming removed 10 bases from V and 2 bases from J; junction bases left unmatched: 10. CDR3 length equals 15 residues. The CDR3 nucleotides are TGTGCCACGGGGACTAGGGGACGAACCTACAATGAGCAGTTCTTC. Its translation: CATGTRGRTYNEQFF.

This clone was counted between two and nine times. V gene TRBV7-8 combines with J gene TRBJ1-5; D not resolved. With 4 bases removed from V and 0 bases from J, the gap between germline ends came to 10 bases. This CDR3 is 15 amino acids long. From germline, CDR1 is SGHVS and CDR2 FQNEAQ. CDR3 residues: CASSSSSFSNQPQHF. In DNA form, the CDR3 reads TGTGCCAGCAGCTCCTCGTCGTTTAGCAATCAGCCCCAGCATTTT.

This chain's CDR3 is CASSYTGRSNQPQHF. In DNA, the CDR3 is TGTGCCAGCAGTTACACAGGCCGTAGCAATCAGCCCCAGCATTTT. The chain uses TRBV6-6 and TRBJ1-5; D possibly corresponds to TRBD1 (5 bases). The V gene's germline CDR1 is MNHNY and CDR2 SVGAGI (reference sequence). CDR3 length: 15 residues. Trimming cost V 2 bases and J 0 bases, with 8 bases left between them.

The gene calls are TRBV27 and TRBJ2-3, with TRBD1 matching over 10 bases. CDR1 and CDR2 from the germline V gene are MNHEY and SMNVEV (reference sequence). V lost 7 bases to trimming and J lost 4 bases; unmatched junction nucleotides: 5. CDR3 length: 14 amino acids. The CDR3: CASKRDRGADTQYF. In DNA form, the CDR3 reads TGTGCCAGCAAGAGGGACAGGGGCGCAGATACGCAGTATTTT.

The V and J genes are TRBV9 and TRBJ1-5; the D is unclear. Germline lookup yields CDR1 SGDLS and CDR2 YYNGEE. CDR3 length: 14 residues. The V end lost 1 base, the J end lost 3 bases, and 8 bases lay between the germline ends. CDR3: CASSVNSHNQPQHF. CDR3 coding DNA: TGTGCCAGCAGCGTAAACAGCCACAATCAGCCCCAGCATTTT.

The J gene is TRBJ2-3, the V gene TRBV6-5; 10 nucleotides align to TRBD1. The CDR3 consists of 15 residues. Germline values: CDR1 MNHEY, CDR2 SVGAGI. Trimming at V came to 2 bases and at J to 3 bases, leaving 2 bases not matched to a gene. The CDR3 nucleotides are TGTGCCAGCAGTTACGGGACAGGGGTAACAGATACGCAGTATTTT. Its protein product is CASSYGTGVTDTQYF.

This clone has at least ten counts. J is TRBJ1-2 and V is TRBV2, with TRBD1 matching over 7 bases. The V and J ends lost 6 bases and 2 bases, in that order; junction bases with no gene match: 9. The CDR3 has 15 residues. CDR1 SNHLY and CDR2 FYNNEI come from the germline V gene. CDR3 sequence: CASSKTATGNYGYTF. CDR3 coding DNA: TGTGCCAGCAGCAAGACGGCGACAGGGAACTATGGCTACACCTTC.

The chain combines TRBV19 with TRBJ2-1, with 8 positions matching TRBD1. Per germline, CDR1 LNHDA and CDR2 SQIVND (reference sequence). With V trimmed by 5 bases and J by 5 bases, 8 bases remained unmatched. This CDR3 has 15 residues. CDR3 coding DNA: TGTGCCAGTAGTCCCTCCAGGGGGCGAAACAATGAGCAGTTCTTC. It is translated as CASSPSRGRNNEQFF.

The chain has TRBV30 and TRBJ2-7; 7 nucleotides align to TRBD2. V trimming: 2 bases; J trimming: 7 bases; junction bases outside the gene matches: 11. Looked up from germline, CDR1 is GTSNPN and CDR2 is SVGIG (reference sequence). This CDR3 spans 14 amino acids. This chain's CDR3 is CAWSYGGTSGEQYF. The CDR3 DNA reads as TGTGCCTGGAGTTACGGGGGGACCTCGGGAGAGCAGTACTTC.

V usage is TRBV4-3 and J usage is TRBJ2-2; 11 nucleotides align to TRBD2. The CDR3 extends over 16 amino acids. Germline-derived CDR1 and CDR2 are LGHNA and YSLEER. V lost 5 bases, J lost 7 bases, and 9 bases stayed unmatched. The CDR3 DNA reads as TGCGCCAGCAGCTACGCGAGGCTAGCGGGAGGCGGGGAGCTGTTTTTT. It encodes CASSYARLAGGGELFF.

CDR3 loop: CASRRTTYNEQFF. The CDR3 DNA is TGTGCCAGCAGGCGGACTACCTACAATGAGCAGTTCTTC. The gene calls are TRBV6-1 and TRBJ2-1; D is possibly TRBD2 (6 bases). CDR1 is MNHNS, CDR2 SASEGT, per germline. V lost 6 bases and J lost 2, with 8 bases in between. This CDR3 is 13 amino acids long.

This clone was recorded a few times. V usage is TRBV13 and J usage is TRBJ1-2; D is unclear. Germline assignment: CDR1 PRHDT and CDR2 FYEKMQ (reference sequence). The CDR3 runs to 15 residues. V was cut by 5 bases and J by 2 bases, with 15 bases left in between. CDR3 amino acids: CASSRGPKSNYGYTF. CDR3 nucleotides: TGTGCCAGCAGCCGCGGGCCTAAAAGCAACTATGGCTACACCTTC.

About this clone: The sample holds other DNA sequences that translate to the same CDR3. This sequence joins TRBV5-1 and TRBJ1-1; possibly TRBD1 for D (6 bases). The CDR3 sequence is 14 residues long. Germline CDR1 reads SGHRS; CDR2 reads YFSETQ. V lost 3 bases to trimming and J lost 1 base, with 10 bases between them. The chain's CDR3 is CASSSQGGNTEAFF. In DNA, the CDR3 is TGCGCCAGCAGCTCGCAAGGGGGGAACACTGAAGCTTTCTTT. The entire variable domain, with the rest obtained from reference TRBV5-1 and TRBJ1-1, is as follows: KAGVTQTPRYLIKTRGQQVTLSCSPISGHRSVSWYQQTPGQGLQFLFEYFSETQRNKGNFPGRFSGRQFSNSRSEMNVSTLELGDSALYLCASSSQGGNTEAFFGQGTRLTVV.